This entry is about one T cell receptor (beta chain). What it binds is unknown. This record belongs to a study of identical twins. Findings and caveats of the study: The authors noted that invariant MAIT and iNKT cells could partly confound zero-insertion analyses. Alpha sequences out of frame and shared by twins had excess low generation probability.

Trimming took 8 bases from V and 2 from J, leaving 17 bases between them. The CDR3 spans 15 residues. The germline V gene has CDR1 MDHEN and CDR2 SYDVKM. In TCRdb, the 5' RACE reads were re-called with MiXCR into one record per CDR3 protein. The table includes 650,000 to 800,000 distinct CDR3 sequences, about 9.4% detected once. These data also formed part of another study, on yellow fever vaccine responses in identical twins.

The sequenced sample was PBMCs. J is TRBJ2-3 and V is TRBV28; perhaps TRBD1 as D (7 bases). This receptor was identified in a woman younger than 30 in good health. The CDR3 is CASRPGGPDTDTQYF. The CDR3 DNA follows: TGTGCCAGCCGACCAGGGGGGCCAGACACAGATACGCAGTATTTT. The full variable domain, in which reference TRBV28 and TRBJ2-3 provide the parts outside the CDR3, is DVKVTQSSRYLVKRTGEKVFLECVQDMDHENMFWYRQDPGLGLRLIYFSYDVKMKEKGDIPEGYSVSREKKERFSLILESASTNQTSMYLCASRPGGPDTDTQYFGPGTRLTVL.